This TCR beta chain was profiled in a study of shared clonotypes between healthy human individuals. With respect to this clone: Its antigen remains unknown.

CDR3 length equals 14 residues. V was cut by 8 bases and J by 3 bases, with 19 bases left in between. Germline lookup yields CDR1 SQVTM and CDR2 ANQGSEA. Original processing methods: Junction-only immunoSEQ sequences carried no quality scores, so filtering differed. Method: immunoSEQ multiplex PCR; TCRdb's copy keeps in-frame clones and lacks some. V, J and clone size were drawn from that table, and D and trimming were deduced from the DNA. The sample holds about 1 million clones, approximately 78% seen once. General study results and limits: Four donors held about 5.1% of naive CD4 clonotypes in common. Naive subsets usually exceeded memory subsets in estimated richness.

The chain combines TRBV29-1 with TRBJ1-1, with D unresolved. This sequence originates from a man younger than 30 in good health. Some clones in this sample may be carry-over from other donors' samples. Sequences were obtained from memory CD4+ T cells from PBMCs. Specified subset: CD45RA-negative fraction. As DNA, the CDR3 is TGCAGCTCCACCGGGATTGGGTACGACACTGAAGCTTTCTTT. Translated, it gives CSSTGIGYDTEAFF.